This T cell receptor beta chain is from a study of siplizumab effects on memory and regulatory T cells. General study findings and limits: The apparent diversity of naive T cells exceeded that of memory cells, and naive T cells seemed to make a major contribution to the alloresponse. Roughly 80-95% of proliferating CD4+ or CD8+ clones lacked a naive or memory phenotype that could be assigned. To unstimulated subsets, only a minor fraction of alloreactive clones could be mapped.

Comment on this clone: Its matching antigen is unknown.

The table came from immunoSEQ multiplex PCR; TCRdb's copy has only in-frame clones and leaves some out. The sample gives 75,000 to 100,000 clones, 85% to 95% of which show up once; around 1.4% is in the top ten. The sequencing sample was made of non-Treg CD4+ T cells sorted from blood. The sequence derives from a human donor in good health.

The CDR3 bases are TGTGCCAGTAACGTACTAGCGGGCGGCTACAATGAGCAGTTCTTC. Translated: CASNVLAGGYNEQFF. The genes are TRBV19 and TRBJ2-1, with TRBD2 identical over 9 bases. Germline V gene sequence: CDR1 LNHDA, CDR2 SQIVND (reference sequence). The CDR3 contains 15 residues. V was clipped by 7 bases and J by 3 bases; unmatched bases: 7.